This T cell receptor beta chain derives from a study of blood T cell repertoires in COVID-19. For the study at large: PBMCs, B-cell-depleted T cells, or T cells provided the cDNA or gDNA that made up the material.

The CDR3 runs 14 residues. Germline CDR1 and CDR2: DFQATT and SNEGSKA (reference sequence). Assay: immunoSEQ multiplex PCR; the TCRdb copy retains only in-frame clones and omits some. The table records about 370,000 clones, roughly nine tenths of them present only once. Recruitment covered roughly 24 US areas and drew participants whose ages spanned about 18 to 90 years. V is TRBV20-1 and J is TRBJ2-1; D not certain. Material for sequencing was PBMCs or T cells enriched from blood (not recorded which). The TCR comes from a young man who had recovered from COVID-19. CDR3 DNA sequence: TGCAGCGTTAGTCCCCGAGATGGCTACAATGAGCAGTTCTTC. It codes for CSVSPRDGYNEQFF.